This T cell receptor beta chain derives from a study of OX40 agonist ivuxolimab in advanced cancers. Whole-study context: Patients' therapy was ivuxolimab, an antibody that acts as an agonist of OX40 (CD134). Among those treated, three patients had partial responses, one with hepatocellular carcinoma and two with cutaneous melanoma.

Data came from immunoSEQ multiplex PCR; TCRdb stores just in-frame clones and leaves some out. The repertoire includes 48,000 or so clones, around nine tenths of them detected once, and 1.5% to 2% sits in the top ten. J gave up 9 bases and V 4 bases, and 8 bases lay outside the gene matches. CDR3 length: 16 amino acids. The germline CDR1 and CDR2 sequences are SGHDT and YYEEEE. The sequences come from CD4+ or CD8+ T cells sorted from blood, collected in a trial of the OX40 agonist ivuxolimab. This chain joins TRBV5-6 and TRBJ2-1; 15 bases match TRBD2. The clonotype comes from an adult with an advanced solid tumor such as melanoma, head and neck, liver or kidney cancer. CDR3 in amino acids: CASSLRTSGGAGEQFF. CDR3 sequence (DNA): TGTGCCAGCAGCCTTCGGACTAGCGGGGGGGCCGGTGAGCAGTTCTTC.